This entry is about one T cell receptor beta chain. Antigen specificity is unknown. The data were taken from a study of beta chain features in type 1 diabetes. Study background: No patient-donor differences in age, gender, total cells or subset yield. Findings of the study overall: Junctions at VDJ sites from type 1 diabetes patients had fewer insertions and more deletions. Across all four CD4+ subsets, people with type 1 diabetes showed modestly shorter TCRB CDR3s.

Cells sorted by CD45RO/CCR7/CD25/CD127/CD95/CD27 comprised CD4+ naive, central memory, regulatory and stem cell-like memory cells. The purity of all sorted populations exceeded 98%. The entirety of the isolated RNA underwent reverse transcription, so expressed TCRB transcripts were sequenced. Here immunoSEQ multiplex PCR was the method, and the copy in TCRdb shows in-frame clones only, minus some. This sample has roughly 15,000 clones, with around 69% found just once. This TCR derives from a woman under 30 with type 1 diabetes. Sequenced material: stem cell memory CD4+ T cells from blood.

The CDR3 DNA reads TGTGCCAGCAGCCGCAGGGGGCCGGCTGAAGCTTTCTTT. It translates to CASSRRGPAEAFF. The V call is TRBV5-6, the J call TRBJ1-1, with 8 bases fitting TRBD1. Per the germline V gene, CDR1 is SGHDT and CDR2 is YYEEEE. V shed 4 bases, J shed 6 bases, and the junction held 5 bases outside the gene matches. CDR3 length equals 13 residues.